The source of this T cell receptor beta chain is a study of blood T cells in healthy people across ages. Isolation per sample recovered at least 7 million PBMCs. V gave up 2 bases and J gave up 2 bases; unmatched junction bases: 2. This CDR3 contains 15 residues. CDR1 is ENHRY and CDR2 is SYGVKD in the germline V gene. Through a sample-barcoded 5' primer and a J-beta primer mix, a second PCR was run for roughly 6 to 11 cycles. A tag from a template-switch adaptor with 12 random nucleotides marked each cDNA molecule. From the 5' RACE reads, TCRdb called clonotypes with MiXCR, one entry per CDR3 protein. The data contain more than 1,400,000 distinct CDR3 sequences, roughly 40% of them singletons.

This chain links TRBV10-3 with TRBJ2-7, with 11 nucleotides matching TRBD2. This receptor was identified in a woman under 30 in good health. The sequencing sample was made of blood. In nucleotides, the CDR3 is TGTGCCATCAGTGAGGGGACTAGCGGACCCTACGAGCAGTACTTC. Its protein is CAISEGTSGPYEQYF.